Sequencing of this TCR beta chain was carried out in a study of molecular identifiers for immune sequencing clone quantification. Findings and caveats of the study: Clone sizes that are highly expanded could be underestimated when identical TCR molecules share a barcode. Clones that exceeded 20 RNA copies held over 99% of effector molecules, yet under 1% in naive cells.

Listed TCR primers and previously described methods were used for bulk TCR libraries. TCRdb re-called the PCR reads with MiXCR, one entry per CDR3 protein. The sample has about 640,000 distinct CDR3 sequences, approximately 20% seen once; the top ten hold 0.85%. Germline CDR1 SGHVS, CDR2 FNYEAQ. The CDR3 consists of 16 residues. Trimming removed 1 base at V and 7 bases at J, with 17 bases between. At least ten counts were recorded for this clonotype. What it binds is unknown. Material for sequencing was naive CD8+ T cells from blood, with Jurkat cell RNA spiked in. The subset here: FACS-sorted CD8+CD4-CCR7+CD45RA+ naive T cells. This chain links TRBV7-6 with TRBJ2-1; D call uncertain. The clonotype originates from a human donor in good health. Some libraries in this study had Jurkat cell RNA spiked in. The CDR3 DNA reads TGTGCCAGCAGCTTAGGCCCGACATCCTCACTTAATGAGCAGTTCTTC. Residues: CASSLGPTSSLNEQFF.